This TCR beta chain was captured in a study of blood T cell repertoires in COVID-19. Whole-study context: COVID-19 samples from acute and convalescent phases originated in the United States, Italy and Spain. T cells, B-cell-depleted T cells, or PBMCs supplied cDNA or gDNA.

CDR3 length equals 13 residues. The germline V gene encodes CDR1 SGHTA and CDR2 FQGNSA. Trimming stripped 4 bases from V and 5 bases from J, with 11 bases between. The authors' processing: For nucleated cells, counts were estimated from reference gene primer amplification. The method was immunoSEQ multiplex PCR; TCRdb's version includes in-frame clones alone and lacks a portion of them. That table supplies the V and J calls and clone size; D and trimming were determined from the DNA. The table shows roughly 200,000 clones, with around 90% occurring only once. V and J are TRBV7-2 and TRBJ2-5; D unclear. This clonotype was sampled from a man in his fifties with acute or convalescent COVID-19. Specimen: peripheral blood. Here the CDR3 reads CASSYSEEETQYF. The CDR3 bases are TGTGCCAGCAGCTACAGTGAAGAGGAGACCCAGTACTTC.